The rows below give T cell receptor beta chains drawn from one sample of a study of T-cell memory formation after mild COVID-19. Via MiXCR, TCRdb re-called the 5' RACE reads, giving one row per CDR3 protein. The sample yields about 430,000 distinct CDR3 sequences, 24% seen once. The sample taken for sequencing was PBMCs or a T cell subset sorted from them (not recorded which). The receptor source for this set is an adult woman who had mild COVID-19 (a few samples of this study predate the infection). Cell type and time point are not known. The CDR3 runs from the conserved cysteine through the conserved F or W. Each record gives: D gene, J gene, V gene, clone size, CDR3 DNA, CDR3 protein. D genes are given only for firm matches. Expanded clones get a size class; other rows say once, few or many, or leave the size out.

D: TRBD2
J: TRBJ2-3
V: TRBV12-3/TRBV12-4
size: few
DNA: TGTGCCAGCATTACTAGCGGGTCCACAGATACGCAGTATTTT
CDR3: CASITSGSTDTQYF

D: TRBD1
J: TRBJ1-5
V: TRBV5-1
size: few
DNA: TGCGCCAGCAGCCCAGGGGGCTACAATCAGCCCCAGCATTTT
CDR3: CASSPGGYNQPQHF

D: TRBD1
J: TRBJ2-7
V: TRBV27
size: -
DNA: TGTGCCAGCAGGCTCAAGGGACAGGATGCCTGGGATCGTACCTACGAGCAGTACTTC
CDR3: CASRLKGQDAWDRTYEQYF

D: -
J: TRBJ2-4
V: TRBV20-1
size: -
DNA: TGCAGTGCCGCTGCCGGGTCTTCACTTAACATTCAGTACTTC
CDR3: CSAAAGSSLNIQYF

D: TRBD1
J: TRBJ1-1
V: TRBV19
size: -
DNA: TGTGCCAGTAGTATTCTTTCCACAGGGGTCGGCACTGAAGCTTTCTTT
CDR3: CASSILSTGVGTEAFF

D: -
J: TRBJ2-7
V: TRBV2
size: -
DNA: TGTGCCAGCCGTGGGAACGACCCCTACGAGCAGTACTTC
CDR3: CASRGNDPYEQYF

D: -
J: TRBJ1-4
V: TRBV12-3/TRBV12-4
size: -
DNA: TGTGCCAGCAGTTTAACAGGGAATGAAAAACTGTTTTTT
CDR3: CASSLTGNEKLFF

D: -
J: TRBJ1-5
V: TRBV6-6
size: -
DNA: TGTGCCAGCAGTTACTCGGTAGATCAGCCCCAGCATTTT
CDR3: CASSYSVDQPQHF

D: -
J: TRBJ2-1
V: TRBV5-1
size: many
DNA: TGCGCCAGCAGCTCAGGGGGGAGTCGTGAGCAGTTCTTC
CDR3: CASSSGGSREQFF

D: TRBD1
J: TRBJ1-6
V: TRBV15
size: -
DNA: TGTGCCACCAGCCCTACCCCCAGGGGGGATTCACCCCTCCACTTT
CDR3: CATSPTPRGDSPLHF

D: -
J: TRBJ2-5
V: TRBV5-6
size: few
DNA: TGTGCCAGCAGCTTGAAGGGACAGGGGGGACTAGCGAGAGAGACCCAGTACTTC
CDR3: CASSLKGQGGLARETQYF

D: -
J: TRBJ1-2
V: TRBV10-3
size: -
DNA: TGTGCCATCAGTGCTATCACAGGGAACTATGGCTACACCTTC
CDR3: CAISAITGNYGYTF

D: -
J: TRBJ2-2
V: TRBV4-1
size: -
DNA: TGCGCCAGCAGCCAAGGGACGGCAAACACCGGGGAGCTGTTTTTT
CDR3: CASSQGTANTGELFF

D: -
J: TRBJ2-3
V: TRBV3-1
size: few
DNA: TGTGCCAGCAGCCAAGCCTCAGGGACAGATACGCAGTATTTT
CDR3: CASSQASGTDTQYF

D: -
J: TRBJ1-1
V: TRBV7-2
size: once
DNA: TGTGCCAGCAGCTTAGTCGGGGGGCGAGGGACTGAAGCTTTCTTT
CDR3: CASSLVGGRGTEAFF

D: -
J: TRBJ2-5
V: TRBV24-1
size: -
DNA: TGTGCCACCAGTGCCGGGACATGGGGGGAGACCCAGTACTTC
CDR3: CATSAGTWGETQYF

D: -
J: TRBJ1-1
V: TRBV29-1
size: few
DNA: TGCAGCGTTGAGCGCCAAATGAACACTGAAGCTTTCTTT
CDR3: CSVERQMNTEAFF

D: -
J: TRBJ2-5
V: TRBV6-2/TRBV6-3
size: few
DNA: TGTGCCAGCAAATATAGCGGCGAGACCCAGTACTTC
CDR3: CASKYSGETQYF

D: -
J: TRBJ2-1
V: TRBV29-1
size: few
DNA: TGCAGCGTTGAAGGACACCACGTCTCCTACAATGAGCAGTTCTTC
CDR3: CSVEGHHVSYNEQFF

D: TRBD1
J: TRBJ1-1
V: TRBV7-2
size: -
DNA: TGTGCCAGCAGTTCAGGGGGGGCTTTCTTT
CDR3: CASSSGGAFF

D: TRBD1
J: TRBJ2-7
V: TRBV6-1
size: -
DNA: TGTGCCAGCAACACCGGGACAGGGTCCTACGAGCAGTACTTC
CDR3: CASNTGTGSYEQYF

D: -
J: TRBJ2-5
V: TRBV9
size: -
DNA: TGTGCCAGCAGCCCCTATGTCCAGGAGACCCAGTACTTC
CDR3: CASSPYVQETQYF

D: -
J: TRBJ2-2
V: TRBV18
size: few
DNA: TGTGCCAGCTCACCACGTCCTCTGAACGGTCCCGGGGAGCTGTTTTTT
CDR3: CASSPRPLNGPGELFF

D: TRBD1
J: TRBJ1-2
V: TRBV6-5
size: -
DNA: TGTGCCAGCAGTTACTCGATCGCCGGGACAGGGGCTCCGCACTATGGCTACACCTTC
CDR3: CASSYSIAGTGAPHYGYTF

D: -
J: TRBJ2-1
V: TRBV7-2
size: few
DNA: TGTGCCAGCAGCTTAGTAACCGGGGGCTCCTACAATGAGCAGTTCTTC
CDR3: CASSLVTGGSYNEQFF

D: -
J: TRBJ2-7
V: TRBV7-2
size: -
DNA: TGTGCCAGCAGCTTTCAGGCGGGGAGCTCCTACGAGCAGTACTTC
CDR3: CASSFQAGSSYEQYF

D: -
J: TRBJ1-1
V: TRBV24-1
size: -
DNA: TGTGCCACCAGGCCCTCCGGCTCAGGGAACACTGAAGCTTTCTTT
CDR3: CATRPSGSGNTEAFF

D: -
J: TRBJ1-2
V: TRBV29-1
size: -
DNA: TGCAGCGTTTTCCGGGACGTGGGCTACACCTTC
CDR3: CSVFRDVGYTF

D: -
J: TRBJ1-1
V: TRBV2
size: -
DNA: TGTGCCAGCACCCCCAGGAGCCTCGGGGGCACTGAAGCTTTCTTT
CDR3: CASTPRSLGGTEAFF

D: -
J: TRBJ1-2
V: TRBV5-5
size: few
DNA: TGTGCCAGCAGCGAAATCTTCCGGGAGGCCTATGGCTACACCTTC
CDR3: CASSEIFREAYGYTF

D: -
J: TRBJ2-3
V: TRBV9
size: few
DNA: TGTGCCAGCAGCCCCGTCGGGGGGCTACGGGGCACAGATACGCAGTATTTT
CDR3: CASSPVGGLRGTDTQYF

D: TRBD2
J: TRBJ2-5
V: TRBV6-1
size: few
DNA: TGTGCCAGTCCGCGGGAGGATGGGTCCCAGTACTTC
CDR3: CASPREDGSQYF

D: TRBD1
J: TRBJ2-7
V: TRBV11-3
size: -
DNA: TGTGCCAGCAGCCCACCGGGCATACAGGGGGCGCGGGGGATGTGGGAGCAGTACTTC
CDR3: CASSPPGIQGARGMWEQYF

D: TRBD2
J: TRBJ2-1
V: TRBV4-1
size: -
DNA: TGCGCCAGCAGCCAAGGACCGGGACTAGCGGACAATGAGCAGTTCTTC
CDR3: CASSQGPGLADNEQFF

D: -
J: TRBJ2-1
V: TRBV29-1
size: few
DNA: TGCGCAGGGAGGCGGGCCTTTGAGCAGTTCTTC
CDR3: CAGRRAFEQFF

D: -
J: TRBJ2-1
V: TRBV5-5
size: -
DNA: TGTGCCAGCAGCTTGGAAGACAATGAGCAGTTCTTC
CDR3: CASSLEDNEQFF

D: TRBD1
J: TRBJ2-1
V: TRBV7-9
size: few
DNA: TGTGCCAGCAGCCACGGGACAGCCTACAATGAGCAGTTCTTC
CDR3: CASSHGTAYNEQFF

D: -
J: TRBJ2-7
V: TRBV18
size: once
DNA: TGTGCCAGCTCACCGAGTGGGGCCCACGAGCAGTACTTC
CDR3: CASSPSGAHEQYF

D: TRBD2
J: TRBJ2-3
V: TRBV7-2
size: many
DNA: TGTGCCAGCAGCTTCGCGGGACTAGCTAGGAGGGGCTCCACAGATACGCAGTATTTT
CDR3: CASSFAGLARRGSTDTQYF

D: -
J: TRBJ2-2
V: TRBV5-1
size: -
DNA: TGCGCCAGCAGCTTGGGGACACCCGGGGAGCTGTTTTTT
CDR3: CASSLGTPGELFF

D: TRBD2
J: TRBJ2-7
V: TRBV7-8
size: -
DNA: TGTGCCAGCAGCTTAGTAGCGGGCCGAACCTACGAGCAGTACTTC
CDR3: CASSLVAGRTYEQYF

D: -
J: TRBJ1-2
V: TRBV4-1
size: -
DNA: TGCGCCAGCAGCCAAGGAGGGGACTATGGCTACACCTTC
CDR3: CASSQGGDYGYTF